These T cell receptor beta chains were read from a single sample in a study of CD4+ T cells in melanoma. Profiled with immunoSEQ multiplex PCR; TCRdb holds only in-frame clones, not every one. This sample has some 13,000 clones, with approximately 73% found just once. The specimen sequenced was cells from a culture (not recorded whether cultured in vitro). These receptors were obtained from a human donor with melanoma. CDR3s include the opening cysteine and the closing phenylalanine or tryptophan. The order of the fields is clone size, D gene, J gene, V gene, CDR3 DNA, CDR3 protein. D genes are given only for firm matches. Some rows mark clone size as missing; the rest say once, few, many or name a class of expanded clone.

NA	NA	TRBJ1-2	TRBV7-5	TGTGCCAGCAGCTTTTTGGCTAACTATGGCTACACCTTC	CASSFLANYGYTF
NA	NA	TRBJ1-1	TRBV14	TGTGCCAGCAGCCAACGCATTAGGTCTTCGGGGGGCACTGAAGCTTTCTTT	CASSQRIRSSGGTEAFF
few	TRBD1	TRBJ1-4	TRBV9	TGTGCCAGCAGCGTGGGACAGGGCATTAATGAAAAACTGTTTTTT	CASSVGQGINEKLFF
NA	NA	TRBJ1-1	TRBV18	TGTGCCAGCTCACCTCTTCCGGCGGGAGGCACTGAAGCTTTCTTT	CASSPLPAGGTEAFF
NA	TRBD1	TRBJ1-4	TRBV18	TGTGCCAGCTCACCGAGACAGGGGGATGAAAAACTGTTTTTT	CASSPRQGDEKLFF
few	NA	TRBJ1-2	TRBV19	TGTGCCAGTAGTATAGGAACAGGGTACTATGGCTACACCTTC	CASSIGTGYYGYTF
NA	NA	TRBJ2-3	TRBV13	TGTGCCAGCAGCTCACGACAGATAAGCACAGATACGCAGTATTTT	CASSSRQISTDTQYF
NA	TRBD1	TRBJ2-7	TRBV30	TGTGCCTGGAGTCCATTCCATGACAGGGCCCCAGAGCAGTACTTC	CAWSPFHDRAPEQYF
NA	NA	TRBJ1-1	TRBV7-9	TGTGCCAGCAGCTCGGAACAGGGGAACACTGAAGCTTTCTTT	CASSSEQGNTEAFF
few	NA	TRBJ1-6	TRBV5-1	TGCGCCAGCAGCTCGGACGGGTCCAATTCACCCCTCCACTTT	CASSSDGSNSPLHF
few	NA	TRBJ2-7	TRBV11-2	TGTGCCAGCAGCTTTGGCTCCAACTACGAGCAGTACTTC	CASSFGSNYEQYF
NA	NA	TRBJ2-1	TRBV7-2	TGTGCCAGCAGCCTGGACCCTGTCTCCTACAATGAGCAGTTCTTC	CASSLDPVSYNEQFF
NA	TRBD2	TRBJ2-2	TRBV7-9	TGTGCCATCAAGCGGGGGGGATACACCGGGGAGCTGTTTTTT	CAIKRGGYTGELFF
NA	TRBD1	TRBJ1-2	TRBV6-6	TGTGCCAGCAGGACAGGGGTCTCTGGCTACACCTTC	CASRTGVSGYTF
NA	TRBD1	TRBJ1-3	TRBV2	TGTGCCAGCAGGACAGGGGTCTTCTCTGGAAACACCATATATTTT	CASRTGVFSGNTIYF
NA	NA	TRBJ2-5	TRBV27	TGTGCCAGCAGTTTATCAGGGGGTTTGGAAGAGACCCAGTACTTC	CASSLSGGLEETQYF
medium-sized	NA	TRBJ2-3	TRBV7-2	TGTGCCAGCAGCTTTGCCACGGCAGATACGCAGTATTTT	CASSFATADTQYF
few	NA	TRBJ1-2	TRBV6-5	TGTGCCAGCAGTTACTCCCAGGGGTTTTCGGGCACCGGCTACACCTTC	CASSYSQGFSGTGYTF
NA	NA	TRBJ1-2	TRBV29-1	TGCAGCGTTGGACCGGAGGGCTATGGCTACACCTTC	CSVGPEGYGYTF
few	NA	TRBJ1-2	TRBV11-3	TGTGCCAGCAGCCACGGTGAATATGGCTACACCTTC	CASSHGEYGYTF
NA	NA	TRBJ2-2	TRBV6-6	TGTGCCAGCAGTTACGTCGTCGGGGGATCCACCGGGGAGCTGTTTTTT	CASSYVVGGSTGELFF
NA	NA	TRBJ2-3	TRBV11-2	TGTGCCAGCAGCTTAGATTGGACCCGCACAGATACGCAGTATTTT	CASSLDWTRTDTQYF
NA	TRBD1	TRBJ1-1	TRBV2	TGTGCCAGCAAGGGGACAGCCAACACTGAAGCTTTCTTT	CASKGTANTEAFF
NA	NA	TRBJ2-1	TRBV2	TGTGCCAGCAATGGAGGGGACGGAATTTCTTACAATGAGCAGTTCTTC	CASNGGDGISYNEQFF
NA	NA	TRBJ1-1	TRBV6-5	TGTGCCAGCAGTCGAGCGGGCACTGAAGCTTTCTTT	CASSRAGTEAFF
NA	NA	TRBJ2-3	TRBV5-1	TGCGCCAGCAGCTTCACAGATACGCAGTATTTT	CASSFTDTQYF
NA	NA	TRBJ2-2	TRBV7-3	TGTGCCAGCAGCTTAGGGAACACCGGGGAGCTGTTTTTT	CASSLGNTGELFF
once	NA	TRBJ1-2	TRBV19	TGTGCCAGTAGTATAGCCAGAACTGGGGGCTACACCTTC	CASSIARTGGYTF
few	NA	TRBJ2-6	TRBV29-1	TGCAGCGTTGGGGCGGTAGCTGGGGCCAACGTCCTGACTTTC	CSVGAVAGANVLTF
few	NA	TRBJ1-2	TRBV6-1	TGTGCCAGCAGTGAATCGCGGACAGCTCTCAGGGGCGGCTACACCTTC	CASSESRTALRGGYTF
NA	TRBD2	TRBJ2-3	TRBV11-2	TGTGCCAGCACCCGGACTAGAGTTTTGGAAGATACGCAGTATTTT	CASTRTRVLEDTQYF
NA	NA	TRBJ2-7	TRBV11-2	TGTGCCAGCAGCTCGCGGGGCTTGGGTTACGAGCAGTACTTC	CASSSRGLGYEQYF
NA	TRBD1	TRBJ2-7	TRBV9	TGTGCCAGCAGCCCAGGGGACAGGGGAAACGAGCAGTACTTC	CASSPGDRGNEQYF